This paragraph reports one T cell receptor beta chain. The record originates from a study of blood T cell repertoires in COVID-19. Study-level background: COVID-19 samples, acute and convalescent, were from the United States, Italy and Spain.

Under the authors' procedure: Reference gene primer amplification in the assay estimated nucleated cell counts. The method was immunoSEQ multiplex PCR; TCRdb's version includes in-frame clones alone and lacks a portion of them. V, J and clone size are those of that table, while D and trimming were read from the DNA. The sample has about 88,000 clones; about nine tenths are singletons. This CDR3 comprises 14 residues. The germline V gene encodes CDR1 MNHEY and CDR2 SVGAGI. V lost 6 bases and J lost 7; bases outside the gene matches: 4. The V gene is TRBV6-5, the J gene TRBJ1-6, with TRBD1 matching over 9 bases. The sample was peripheral blood. The sequence was collected from a human donor with active COVID-19. The donor label of this sample is uncertain. The CDR3 reads CASRGTGTNSPLHF. The CDR3 DNA is TGTGCCAGCAGGGGGACAGGGACCAATTCACCCCTCCACTTT.